The 27 T cell receptor beta chains below all came from one sample that was sequenced in a study of response to subunit inactivated influenza vaccine (dated by TCRdb to the late 2010s). Library generation was performed with RT-PCR. The sequencer was an Illumina HiSeq 2500. Starting from the raw public reads, TCRdb applied fastp trimming at Q25, assembled clones with MiXCR and retained in-frame beta chains. Every distinct CDR3 protein forms one entry, paired with its most common genes and DNA. This sample is represented by roughly 540,000 distinct CDR3 sequences; approximately 22% of them were singletons. The ten largest make up around 2.8% of the sample. The same data also went into a second study, on T cells expressing NK-cell markers. Per that second paper: 5'RACE template switching, by which a universal primer site and unique molecular identifiers were added, was used to make TCR beta cDNA libraries.

Specimen: CD4+ T cells sorted from PBMCs, collected roughly 12 days after vaccination. These receptors originate from a man aged 50 to 59 who received an inactivated influenza vaccine. Donor details come from another sample of the same person, matched by shared clones.

The chain is built from TRBV20-1 and TRBJ1-2; the match to TRBD1 covers 10 bases. The CDR3 runs to 15 residues. Germline-derived CDR1 and CDR2 are DFQATT and SNEGSKA (reference sequence). The V gene end was trimmed by 0 bases and the J gene end by 5 bases; junction bases not matched to a gene: 6. DNA of the CDR3: TGCAGTGCTAGAGACCACGGACAGGGGGGTTATGGCTACACCTTC. Amino acid sequence: CSARDHGQGGYGYTF.

This clonotype was picked up a small number of times. The rearrangement links TRBV7-8 to TRBJ2-3; 9 bases map to TRBD2. CDR3 length: 20 amino acids. Trimming cost V 1 base and J 3 bases; bases outside gene matches: 17. Germline assignment: CDR1 SGHVS and CDR2 FQNEAQ. CDR3 nucleotide sequence: TGTGCCAGCAGCTTAGTCCTTACTAGCGGGCGCTCATTAGGGACAGATACGCAGTATTTT. This translates into CASSLVLTSGRSLGTDTQYF.

The table lists this clonotype with many counts. This chain connects TRBV20-1 to TRBJ2-3, with D maybe TRBD2 (5 bases). Trimming left V 4 bases short and J 4 bases short, with 18 bases between. The V gene's germline CDR1 is DFQATT and CDR2 SNEGSKA (reference sequence). The CDR3 covers 15 residues. In nucleotides, the CDR3 is TGCAGTGCTAAAGTCGACGGAAAGAGGGCAGATACGCAGTATTTT. It encodes CSAKVDGKRADTQYF.

This clonotype came up a few times. The chain is built from TRBV12-3 or TRBV12-4 and TRBJ2-1; D may be TRBD1 or TRBD2 (5 bases each). The CDR3 extends over 13 amino acids. V was trimmed by 5 bases and J by 6 bases, leaving 11 bases between them. CDR3 in amino acids: CASSTTGANEQFF. In DNA form, the CDR3 reads TGTGCCAGCAGTACTACCGGGGCCAATGAGCAGTTCTTC.

The V call is TRBV5-1, the J call TRBJ2-1, with 10 positions matching TRBD2. The ends lost 2 bases at V and 8 bases at J; junction bases unmatched: 7. The CDR3 covers 15 residues. The germline CDR1 and CDR2 sequences are SGHRS and YFSETQ. CDR3 region: CASSFLAGVIYEQFF. CDR3 sequence (DNA): TGCGCCAGCAGCTTCCTAGCGGGAGTAATCTATGAGCAGTTCTTC.

The chain couples TRBV7-9 to TRBJ1-2; D ambiguous. The CDR3 runs 13 residues. The V end lost 1 base, the J end lost 7 bases, and 10 bases lay between the germline ends. Germline V CDR1 and CDR2: SEHNR, FQNEAQ (reference sequence). In DNA form, the CDR3 reads TGTGCCAGCAGCTTAGGTCGGCAGGTTGGCTACACCTTC. This translates into CASSLGRQVGYTF.

The CDR3 spells CASSSGRVTQYF. The CDR3 DNA reads TGTGCCAGCAGCTCGGGGAGGGTGACCCAGTACTTC. The genes are TRBV7-6 and TRBJ2-5, with 7 nucleotides matching TRBD2. This CDR3 has 12 amino acids. CDR1 is SGHVS, CDR2 FNYEAQ, per germline. V gave up 4 bases and J gave up 7 bases; unmatched junction bases: 3.

The V and J genes are TRBV20-1 and TRBJ2-1; TRBD2 agrees at 16 bases. V lost 5 bases and J lost 6; bases outside the gene matches: 4. Germline V CDR1 and CDR2: DFQATT, SNEGSKA (reference sequence). This CDR3 comprises 15 residues. CDR3 nucleotide sequence: TGCAGTGCTCTCGGGACTAGCGGGAGGGTCAATGAGCAGTTCTTC. Protein sequence: CSALGTSGRVNEQFF.

The chain recombines TRBV5-5 with TRBJ2-7; no firm D call. This CDR3 spans 13 amino acids. V lost 1 base and J lost 1, with 6 bases in between. Germline V gives CDR1 SGHKS, CDR2 YYEKEE (reference sequence). The CDR3 coding sequence is TGTGCCAGCAGCTTGCACCGATCCTACGAGCAGTACTTC. This encodes CASSLHRSYEQYF.

V and J are TRBV6-5 and TRBJ2-5; the D gene could be TRBD1 or TRBD2 (6 bases each). CDR3 length: 16 amino acids. V was shortened by 4 bases and J by 4 bases, with 19 bases between the two germline ends. Germline-derived CDR1 and CDR2 are MNHEY and SVGAGI. CDR3 bases: TGTGCCAGCAGTTTACCTAGTGGGGGGCTGATAGAGACCCAGTACTTC. Protein sequence: CASSLPSGGLIETQYF.

There are a few counts of this clonotype. V and J are TRBV4-3 and TRBJ2-5; maybe TRBD1 (6 bases). CDR1 is LGHNA and CDR2 is YSLEER in the germline V gene. The CDR3 extends over 15 amino acids. The V end was cut by 4 bases, the J end by 4 bases, with 16 bases between. Here the CDR3 DNA reads TGCGCCAGCAGCCGCACAGGGTTGGGTGGAGAGACCCAGTACTTC. Protein product: CASSRTGLGGETQYF.

A note on this clonotype: The junction does not match germline at one end; this may be a read error. The V gene is TRBV7-7, the J gene TRBJ2-1, with 11 bases that match TRBD2. Per germline, CDR1 SSHAT and CDR2 FNYEAQ (reference sequence). The length of the CDR3 is 15 residues. CDR3 residues: CASTLSSGGPHEQFF. CDR3 DNA sequence: TGTGCTAGCACTCTATCTAGCGGGGGGCCCCATGAGCAGTTCTTC.

This clonotype was picked up one time. The chain has TRBV20-1 and TRBJ2-1; TRBD2 matches 13 bases. The J segment lost 4 bases and the V segment lost 2 bases, leaving 5 bases of the junction unmatched. CDR1 and CDR2 (germline): DFQATT, SNEGSKA (reference sequence). The CDR3 contains 16 residues. The CDR3 is CSARQRLAGGYNEQFF. CDR3 coding DNA: TGCAGTGCTAGACAACGACTAGCGGGGGGATACAATGAGCAGTTCTTC.

This clonotype was observed once. This sequence joins TRBV28 and TRBJ2-7, with 7 bases that match TRBD2. Per the germline V gene, CDR1 is MDHEN and CDR2 is SYDVKM. This CDR3 is 14 amino acids long. Germline trimming cut 5 bases from V and 1 base from J; bases unmatched to any gene: 5. The CDR3 bases are TGTGCCAGCAGTCTCTGGGGGGGTTCCTACGAGCAGTACTTC. It specifies CASSLWGGSYEQYF.

CDR3 loop: CASSQENEQYF. The CDR3 DNA reads TGTGCCAGCAGCCAAGAAAACGAGCAGTACTTC. The chain employs TRBV3-1 and TRBJ2-7; the D is unclear. The V end lost 0 bases, the J end lost 5 bases, and 2 bases lay between the germline ends. CDR1 LGHDT and CDR2 YNNKEL come from the germline V gene (reference sequence). The CDR3 contains 11 residues.

This clonotype occurred a few times. The chain combines TRBV14 with TRBJ2-7; D remains ambiguous. The V end lost 0 bases, the J end lost 6 bases, and 9 bases lay between the germline ends. The CDR3 is 13 residues long. Germline assignment: CDR1 SGHDN and CDR2 FVKESK. Here the CDR3 reads CASSQDLALEQYF. DNA of the CDR3: TGTGCCAGCAGCCAAGATCTCGCGCTCGAGCAGTACTTC.

J is TRBJ2-3 and V is TRBV12-3 or TRBV12-4; tentative D call: TRBD2 (6 bases). V lost 5 bases, J lost 0 bases, and 18 bases lay in between. The CDR3 runs 17 residues. The CDR3 sequence is CASSTRPLATSTDTQYF. The CDR3, as DNA: TGTGCCAGCAGTACCCGACCCCTAGCGACTAGCACAGATACGCAGTATTTT.

V gene TRBV5-1 combines with J gene TRBJ2-7; 9 bases are a match to TRBD1. Germline trimming cut 3 bases from V and 6 bases from J; bases unmatched to any gene: 7. The CDR3 is 14 residues long. Germline V lookup: CDR1 SGHRS, CDR2 YFSETQ. The CDR3 region has the DNA TGCGCCAGCAGCTCACAGGGGGCGTCGAGCGAGCAGTACTTC. Encoded protein: CASSSQGASSEQYF.

This clonotype was detected a few times. The V call is TRBV6-2 or TRBV6-3, the J call TRBJ2-1, with D possibly being TRBD1 or TRBD2 (5 bases each). The CDR3 sequence is 13 residues long. Trimming pared 2 bases from V and 7 bases from J, leaving 9 bases between. The germline V gene has CDR1 MNHEY and CDR2 SVGEGT. CDR3 sequence reads: CASSYNWGNEQFF. CDR3 sequence (DNA): TGTGCCAGCAGTTACAACTGGGGGAATGAGCAGTTCTTC.

Many counts were recorded for this clonotype. The chain is built from TRBV12-3 or TRBV12-4 and TRBJ2-5; D remains ambiguous. Trimming removed 1 base from V and 7 bases from J, with 10 bases in between. The length of the CDR3 is 13 residues. CDR3 nucleotide sequence: TGTGCCAGCAGTTTAGGTGGTTTCGGGACCCAGTACTTC. This sequence encodes CASSLGGFGTQYF.

The V and J genes are TRBV20-1 and TRBJ2-5, with D tentatively TRBD2 (6 bases). In germline, CDR1 is DFQATT, CDR2 SNEGSKA (reference sequence). V was shortened by 3 bases and J by 3 bases, with 11 bases between the two germline ends. There are 13 residues in the CDR3. The CDR3 region is CSARAGSEETQYF. CDR3 nucleotides: TGCAGTGCTAGGGCGGGAAGCGAAGAGACCCAGTACTTC.

In its sample, this clonotype was seen a few times. The V and J genes are TRBV12-3 or TRBV12-4 and TRBJ1-4; 7 bases line up with TRBD1. V was pared by 6 bases and J by 7 bases, with 8 bases of the junction left unmatched. The CDR3 contains 14 residues. The CDR3: CASRPQGGGEKLFF. DNA for the CDR3: TGTGCCAGCAGACCCCAGGGGGGGGGTGAAAAACTGTTTTTT.

The J gene is TRBJ1-5, the V gene TRBV30; 7 bases are a match to TRBD1. Per the germline V gene, CDR1 is GTSNPN and CDR2 is SVGIG (reference sequence). V trimming: 1 base; J trimming: 5 bases; junction bases outside the gene matches: 5. CDR3 length: 14 amino acids. As DNA, the CDR3 is TGTGCCTGGAGTGAGGGACAGTCCGATCAGCCCCAGCATTTT. Translated, it gives CAWSEGQSDQPQHF.

This clonotype showed up many times. The genes are TRBV20-1 and TRBJ2-5; maybe TRBD1 (5 bases). V was clipped by 5 bases and J by 0 bases, with 19 bases between them. The CDR3 runs 16 residues. The germline V gene has CDR1 DFQATT and CDR2 SNEGSKA (reference sequence). Written as DNA, the CDR3 is TGCAGTGCTCCAGGACCTCTCAGGGCCTACCAAGAGACCCAGTACTTC. This encodes CSAPGPLRAYQETQYF.

This clonotype was detected a few times. Here the CDR3 DNA reads TGCAGTGCTAGAGACAAGGGTTTTGCCACTGAAGCTTTCTTT. The encoded protein is CSARDKGFATEAFF. The chain employs TRBV20-1 and TRBJ1-1; D not resolved. CDR3 length: 14 amino acids. Germline CDR1 and CDR2: DFQATT and SNEGSKA (reference sequence). Trimming removed 0 bases from V and 4 bases from J, with 12 bases in between.

This clonotype was seen only once. The rearrangement uses TRBV9 and TRBJ2-1; TRBD2 matches 14 bases. Germline CDR1 SGDLS, CDR2 YYNGEE. J gave up 1 base and V 4 bases, and 10 bases lay outside the gene matches. The CDR3 length is 19 residues. The CDR3 DNA follows: TGTGCCAGCAGCCCTGGCGGACTAGCGGGAGGTAGATCCTACAATGAGCAGTTCTTC. Translating it yields CASSPGGLAGGRSYNEQFF.

This clonotype was counted many times. This chain links TRBV3-1 with TRBJ2-7; 9 bases align to TRBD2. V shed 2 bases, J shed 5 bases, and the junction held 7 bases outside the gene matches. Germline V lookup: CDR1 LGHDT, CDR2 YNNKEL (reference sequence). The CDR3 runs 15 residues. The CDR3: CASSQSSGMRNEQYF. In DNA, the CDR3 is TGTGCCAGCAGCCAATCTAGCGGGATGCGAAACGAGCAGTACTTC.